This T cell receptor beta chain stems from a study of blood T cell repertoires in COVID-19. The wider study: Acute and convalescent COVID-19 specimens originated in the United States, Italy and Spain. T cells, B-cell-depleted T cells, or PBMCs provided the cDNA or gDNA that served as material.

J gave up 7 bases and V 6 bases, and 12 bases lay outside the gene matches. Germline CDR1 is LNHDA and CDR2 is SQIVND (reference sequence). The CDR3 is made up of 14 amino acids. The method was immunoSEQ multiplex PCR; TCRdb's version includes in-frame clones alone and lacks a portion of them. The sample holds roughly 200,000 clones; roughly 84% are singletons and the top ten take 5% to 7.5%. This sequence joins TRBV19 and TRBJ2-7, with 7 bases fitting TRBD1. What was sequenced was peripheral blood. The sequence derives from a woman in her forties who had recovered from COVID-19. The CDR3 DNA sequence: TGTGCCAGTAGCGCCGGGACAGCTGTTCGGGAGCAGTACTTC. As protein: CASSAGTAVREQYF.